This TCR beta chain was profiled in a study of blood T cell repertoires in COVID-19 (dated by TCRdb to 2019 to 2021). Study-level background: The collaborator samples originated in the United States, Italy and Spain and spanned the acute and convalescent phases of COVID-19. The dataset comprised deeply sampled blood TCRbeta repertoires from subjects exposed to, actively infected with, or recovered from COVID-19. The material from the prospective study consisted of cDNA or gDNA derived from T cells, B-cell-depleted T cells, or PBMCs. A freely available public database, intended as a resource for researchers studying the immune response to SARS-CoV-2, is where the repertoires were released. Where available, HLA class I and class II types were obtained from metadata supplied by the sample provider rather than from assay-based typing. The samples were drawn from the first 160 participants of the ongoing ImmuneRACE study and from under 1,500 subjects provided by 6 global collaborators. A de-identified subject ID, COVID-19 status, age in years and sex were almost always included in the sample metadata. Broader findings and caveats from the paper: The quantity of clinical and demographic metadata differed by source and by participant and was supplied without curation.

This clone is judged large (0.1 to 1%). This receptor's antigen is unknown. Base qualities are missing; no much larger clone stands one base away. TCRbeta CDR3 regions were amplified from genomic DNA using the immunoSEQ Assay, a bias-controlled multiplex PCR. Turning to the authors' computational methods: Nucleated cell counts per sample were estimated from amplification of reference gene primers within the assay. To quantify the absolute abundance of each unique TCRbeta CDR3 rearrangement, sequence reads were collapsed and filtered. Productive Simpson clonality was computed per sample as the square root of Simpson's diversity index over productive rearrangements. TCRdb carries this immuneACCESS record with in-frame sequences only. Its versions omit some clonotypes, under half of them owing to an unresolved V gene in the studies checked, with the rest unexplained. V and J calls and clone size are given by that table; D and trimming were obtained from the DNA. Present in this sample are more than 95,000 clones, more than 60% of which were seen just once. The ten largest clones add up to 2% to 3% of the sample.

Collaborating institutions collected whole blood in K2EDTA tubes following their own protocols. For TCRbeta analysis, collaborators shipped samples as frozen whole blood, isolated PBMCs, or DNA extracted from either of those sample types. Sequenced: peripheral blood. This TCR was recovered from a middle-aged man with acute or convalescent COVID-19.

The DNA is as follows: TGTGCCAGCAGTGGGCTACTAATAACAGGGGCGAGGAACTATGGCTACACCTTC. This yields the protein CASSGLLITGARNYGYTF. Here the chain combines TRBV25-1 and TRBJ1-2, with TRBD1 identical over 7 junction bases. For this chain, trimming is 4 bases at the V end and 2 bases at the J end, and the number of junction bases without a gene match is 16. CDR3 length: 18 amino acids, cysteine to phenylalanine. CDR3 DNA only is kept here, 54 bases in frame from base 1. CDR1 and CDR2, looked up from the germline V gene, are MGHDK and SYGVNS.